The clone carrying this TCR beta chain was seen a single time. Antigen unknown. V was clipped by 6 bases and J by 5 bases; unmatched bases: 4. Germline assignment: CDR1 DFQATT and CDR2 SNEGSKA (reference sequence). The CDR3 sequence is 12 residues long. This specimen comes from a study of post-analysis software for immune sequencing data. General study results and limits: Elevated frequency relative to controls characterized about 5 TRBV segments in patients, TRBV5-6, TRBV5-1 and TRBV20-1 among them. Samples from one preparation batch, clustered by F measure, grouped strongly together.

The TCR beta cDNA libraries contained unique molecular identifiers. TCRdb analysed the PCR reads with MiXCR anew, one entry per CDR3 protein. The data show about 260,000 distinct CDR3 sequences, with less than 40% seen just once and around 5% held by the top ten. The V and J genes are TRBV20-1 and TRBJ1-2, with 9 nucleotides matching TRBD1. Sequences were obtained from blood. The TCR was taken from a girl between 10 and 17 years old with multiple sclerosis. CDR3 bases: TGCAGTGCGTTGGGACAGGGTTATGGCTACACCTTC. Its protein product is CSALGQGYGYTF.